A selection of T cell receptor beta chains follows, all from one sample in a study of blood T cells in healthy people across ages. In TCRdb, the 5' RACE reads were re-called with MiXCR into one record per CDR3 protein. In the table there are hundreds of thousands of distinct CDR3 sequences, about 25% of which are singletons. The sample was also linked to a second study, of T cells of mothers and their children.

The sequenced sample was blood. The receptors stem from a boy younger than 10 in good health. CDR3s include the opening cysteine and the closing phenylalanine or tryptophan.

cdr3_length v_call cdr3_aa
15 TRBV7-2 CASSLGGATIYGYTF
14 TRBV2 CASSRAGPQDTQYF
14 TRBV13 CASSERTGANTIYF
14 TRBV7-2 CASSLRLAAETQYF
14 TRBV5-1 CASSPGLGLGEQFF
14 TRBV6-2/TRBV6-3 CASSYPEGNTEAFF
14 TRBV6-1 CASSGQGADQPQHF
15 TRBV27 CASSLIGLDTDTQYF
16 TRBV6-2/TRBV6-3 CASSFPREKGSYEQYF
13 TRBV5-1 CASSQQGASEAFF
14 TRBV7-2 CASSSGGPTDTQYF
13 TRBV14 CASSRDSNQPQHF
15 TRBV12-3/TRBV12-4 CASSNNRQGRYGYTF
14 TRBV20-1 CSARPPGLWYEQYF